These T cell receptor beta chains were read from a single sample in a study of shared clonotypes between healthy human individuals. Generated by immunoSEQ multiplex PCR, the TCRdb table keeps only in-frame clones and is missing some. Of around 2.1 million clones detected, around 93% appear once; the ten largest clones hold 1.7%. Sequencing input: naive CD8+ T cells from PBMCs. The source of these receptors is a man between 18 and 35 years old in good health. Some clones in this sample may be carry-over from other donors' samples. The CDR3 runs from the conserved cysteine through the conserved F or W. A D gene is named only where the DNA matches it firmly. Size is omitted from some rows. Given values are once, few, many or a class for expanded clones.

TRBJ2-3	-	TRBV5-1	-	CASSFPARVGTDTQYF	TGCGCCAGCAGCTTCCCAGCCCGTGTTGGCACAGATACGCAGTATTTT
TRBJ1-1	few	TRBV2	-	CASSPSRLNTEAFF	TGTGCCAGCAGCCCAAGTCGGTTAAACACTGAAGCTTTCTTT
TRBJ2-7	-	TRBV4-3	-	CASSQDQGSNEQYF	TGCGCCAGCAGCCAAGATCAAGGGAGTAACGAGCAGTACTTC
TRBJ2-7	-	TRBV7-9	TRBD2	CASSSGTSVAYEQYF	TGTGCCAGCAGCTCGGGGACTAGCGTTGCCTACGAGCAGTACTTC
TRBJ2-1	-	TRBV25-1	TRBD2	CASSFSVAGEFYNEQFF	TGTGCCAGCAGTTTCTCCGTAGCGGGAGAGTTTTACAATGAGCAGTTCTTC
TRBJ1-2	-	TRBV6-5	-	CASKEGTRDYGYTF	TGTGCCAGCAAAGAGGGGACAAGAGACTATGGCTACACCTTC
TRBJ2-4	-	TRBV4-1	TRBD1	CASSQTDRGAYIQYF	TGCGCCAGCAGCCAAACAGACAGGGGAGCGTACATTCAGTACTTC
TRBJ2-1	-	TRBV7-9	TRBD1	CASSGGTGKSYNEQFF	TGTGCCAGCAGCGGGGGGACAGGAAAGTCCTACAATGAGCAGTTCTTC
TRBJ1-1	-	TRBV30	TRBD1	CACLGQGARVFSTEAFF	TGTGCCTGCCTGGGACAGGGGGCGAGGGTCTTTAGCACTGAAGCTTTCTTT
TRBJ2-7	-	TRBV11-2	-	CASSLDSVRKVEQYF	TGTGCCAGCAGCTTAGATTCGGTCAGGAAGGTCGAGCAGTACTTC
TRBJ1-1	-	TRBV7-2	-	CASSLGTRVEAFF	TGTGCCAGCAGCTTAGGCACCAGAGTTGAAGCTTTCTTT
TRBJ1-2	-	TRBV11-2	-	CASSSGGFFNYGYTF	TGTGCCAGCAGCTCAGGAGGGTTTTTTAACTATGGCTACACCTTC
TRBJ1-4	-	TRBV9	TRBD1	CASSVRGIGEKLFF	TGTGCCAGCAGCGTCAGGGGGATCGGAGAAAAACTGTTTTTT
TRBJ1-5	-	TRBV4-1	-	CASSPGLVDQPQHF	TGCGCCAGCAGCCCAGGACTCGTGGACCAGCCCCAGCATTTT
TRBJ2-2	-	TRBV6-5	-	CASRQGLNTGELFF	TGTGCCAGCAGACAGGGTCTGAACACCGGGGAGCTGTTTTTT
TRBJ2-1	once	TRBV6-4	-	CASSERYSYNEQFF	TGTGCCAGCAGTGAGCGTTACTCCTACAATGAGCAGTTCTTC
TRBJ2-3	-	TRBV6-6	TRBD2	CASSYLREGAGDTQYF	TGTGCCAGCAGTTATTTGCGGGAGGGCGCGGGAGATACGCAGTATTTT
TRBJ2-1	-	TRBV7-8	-	CASSLESSPYNEQFF	TGTGCCAGCAGCTTAGAATCTAGTCCCTACAATGAGCAGTTCTTC
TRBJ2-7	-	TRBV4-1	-	CASRGKTGGSYEQYF	TGCGCCAGCAGGGGGAAGACAGGCGGCTCCTACGAGCAGTACTTC
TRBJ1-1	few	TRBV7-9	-	CASSWKNTEAFF	TGTGCCAGCAGCTGGAAGAACACTGAAGCTTTCTTT
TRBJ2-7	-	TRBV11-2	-	CASSPGTLLAEQYF	TGTGCCAGCAGCCCCGGGACATTATTGGCCGAGCAGTACTTC
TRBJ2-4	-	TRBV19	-	CASSLGAGNIQYF	TGTGCCAGTAGTCTGGGGGCGGGAAACATTCAGTACTTC
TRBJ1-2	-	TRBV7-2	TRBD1	CASSLAAGGANYGYTF	TGTGCCAGCAGCTTAGCGGCAGGGGGTGCGAACTATGGCTACACCTTC
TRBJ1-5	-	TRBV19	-	CASSIGPGEYQPQHF	TGTGCCAGTAGTATAGGGCCAGGGGAGTATCAGCCCCAGCATTTT
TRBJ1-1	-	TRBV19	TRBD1	CASTGDRSPNTEAFF	TGTGCCAGTACGGGGGACAGAAGCCCGAACACTGAAGCTTTCTTT
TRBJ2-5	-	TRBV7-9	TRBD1	CASSLKHRGQETQYF	TGTGCCAGCAGCTTAAAGCACAGGGGCCAAGAGACCCAGTACTTC
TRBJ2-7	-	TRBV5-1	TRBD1	CASSRDRSSYEQYF	TGCGCCAGCAGCCGGGACAGGAGCTCCTACGAGCAGTACTTC
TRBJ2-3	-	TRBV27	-	CASSYPPDRGGTDTQYF	TGTGCCAGCAGTTACCCCCCTGACCGCGGGGGCACAGATACGCAGTATTTT
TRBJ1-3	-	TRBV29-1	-	CSGLRQAPSGNTIYF	TGCAGCGGTCTACGACAGGCACCCTCTGGAAACACCATATATTTT
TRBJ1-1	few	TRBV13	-	CASSLDGLTEAFF	TGTGCCAGCAGCTTGGACGGACTCACTGAAGCTTTCTTT
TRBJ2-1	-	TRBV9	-	CASSHPEGLYNEQFF	TGTGCCAGCAGCCACCCGGAGGGCCTATACAATGAGCAGTTCTTC
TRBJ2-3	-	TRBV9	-	CASSAFEGLSSTDTQYF	TGTGCCAGCAGCGCCTTTGAAGGGTTGAGTAGCACAGATACGCAGTATTTT